The sequence of this T cell receptor beta chain was determined in a study of T cells in Graves' hyperthyroidism and ophthalmopathy. Findings and caveats of the study: Using 13 V-J features, a model discriminated ophthalmopathy from stable hyperthyroidism.

The table lists this clonotype with many counts. As yet, its antigen is unknown. Researchers amplified the TCR beta CDR3 regions from RNA transcripts. The HTBI set primed first-round TCR CDR3 RT-PCR. From the multiplex PCR reads, TCRdb called clonotypes with MiXCR, one entry per CDR3 protein. The sample has around 720,000 distinct CDR3 sequences; about a third are singletons. Germline values: CDR1 SQVTM, CDR2 ANQGSEA. There are 12 residues in the CDR3. The V and J ends lost 8 bases and 2 bases respectively, with 10 bases between them. Input material: blood. This clonotype was obtained from a woman between 40 and 50 years old with Graves' hyperthyroidism. The chain recombines TRBV29-1 with TRBJ1-3; no reliable D call. The CDR3 protein is CSIRKTGNTIYF. The CDR3 nucleotides are TGCAGCATACGGAAAACTGGAAACACCATATATTTT.